These 25 T cell receptor beta chains came from one sample sequenced in a study of CD8 T cells in Susac syndrome. cDNA came from about 0.5 to 1 ug RNA primed by random hexamers. MiXCR, run by TCRdb on the immunoSEQ multiplex PCR reads, gives a single entry per CDR3 protein. The data contain some 130,000 distinct CDR3 sequences, around 94% of them singletons. Sequenced input: CD4+ T cells from PBMCs. Every receptor here comes from a human donor with multiple sclerosis.

The rearrangement joins TRBV7-9 to TRBJ2-1, with TRBD2 matching over 11 bases. The CDR3 is made up of 16 amino acids. With 6 bases clipped from V and 6 bases from J, the junction kept 10 bases outside the gene matches. CDR1 and CDR2 (germline): SEHNR, FQNEAQ (reference sequence). Here the CDR3 reads CASRRPLAGGSNEQFF. CDR3 bases: TGTGCCAGCAGGCGCCCTTTAGCGGGAGGGTCCAATGAGCAGTTCTTC.

V usage is TRBV12-3 or TRBV12-4 and J usage is TRBJ1-2; the D is unclear. Trimming took off 7 bases at V and 2 bases at J, with 5 bases between the two ends. The CDR3 is made up of 11 amino acids. CDR3 in DNA: TGTGCCAGCAAAGAGAACTATGGCTACACCTTC. The encoded protein is CASKENYGYTF.

The chain links TRBV7-2 to TRBJ1-2, with 8 bases lining up with TRBD1. Losses at the gene ends were 4 bases for V and 4 bases for J; bases not matched to a gene: 8. Germline V gene sequence: CDR1 SGHTA, CDR2 FQGNSA. The CDR3 runs to 15 residues. The CDR3 here is CASSSPDRGSYGYTF. Written as DNA, the CDR3 is TGTGCCAGCAGCTCCCCTGACAGGGGCAGCTATGGCTACACCTTC.

The rearrangement joins TRBV20-1 to TRBJ1-1, with 7 bases matching TRBD1. The CDR3 sequence is 11 residues long. J lost 3 bases, V lost 8 bases, and 3 bases had no gene match. Germline V gene sequence: CDR1 DFQATT, CDR2 SNEGSKA (reference sequence). CDR3: CSTQGDTEAFF. As DNA, the CDR3 is TGCAGTACCCAGGGGGACACTGAAGCTTTCTTT.

The CDR3 protein is CASSPRTSGSPDTQYF. The CDR3 nucleotides are TGTGCCAGCAGCCCAAGGACTAGCGGGAGCCCAGATACGCAGTATTTT. The chain links TRBV5-4 to TRBJ2-3; 13 bases agree with TRBD2. Germline assignment: CDR1 SGHNT and CDR2 YYREEE (reference sequence). The V gene end was trimmed by 4 bases and the J gene end by 4 bases; junction bases not matched to a gene: 6. CDR3 length equals 16 residues.

This clonotype has a handful of counts. The chain carries TRBV18 and TRBJ2-5, with 9 bases that match TRBD1. The V segment lost 6 bases and the J segment 4 bases; nucleotides outside the gene matches: 9. The germline CDR1 and CDR2 sequences are KGHSH and LQKENI. This CDR3 has 15 residues. For the CDR3, the DNA is TGTGCCAGCTCTCCGACCGGGACAGGGAGAGAGACCCAGTACTTC. Amino acid sequence: CASSPTGTGRETQYF.

The sample holds one count of this clonotype. The chain recombines TRBV29-1 with TRBJ1-2; D not resolved. Trimming removed 6 bases at V and 8 bases at J, with 19 bases between. Germline V gives CDR1 SQVTM, CDR2 ANQGSEA. This CDR3 comprises 13 residues. DNA of the CDR3: TGCAGCGTCATTATCTCGGTTGGGCTCGGCTACACCTTC. It codes for CSVIISVGLGYTF.

The chain joins TRBV30 to TRBJ2-1; D perhaps matches TRBD2 (5 bases). The V and J ends lost 1 base and 6 bases respectively, with 7 bases between them. This CDR3 is 12 amino acids long. Germline V gene data show CDR1 as GTSNPN and CDR2 as SVGIG (reference sequence). CDR3 bases: TGTGCCTGGAGTGGAACTAGCAATGAGCAGTTCTTC. Translation gives CAWSGTSNEQFF.

The chain carries TRBV6-1 and TRBJ2-3; tentative D call: TRBD2 (5 bases). The CDR3 is 14 residues long. V lost 4 bases to trimming and J lost 3 bases, with 11 bases between them. Germline CDR1 is MNHNS and CDR2 is SASEGT. The CDR3 region has the DNA TGTGCCAGCAGTGGAGAACTAGGTACAGATACGCAGTATTTT. It encodes CASSGELGTDTQYF.

The chain joins TRBV20-1 to TRBJ2-3; D assignment may be TRBD1 or TRBD2 (5 bases each). Trimming removed 2 bases at V and 6 bases at J, with 18 bases between. The CDR3 loop spans 15 amino acids. Germline CDR1 reads DFQATT; CDR2 reads SNEGSKA (reference sequence). The CDR3 sequence: CSARTPGGEGDTQYF. The DNA of the CDR3 is TGCAGTGCTAGAACCCCTGGGGGAGAGGGGGATACGCAGTATTTT.

The V gene is TRBV4-1, the J gene TRBJ2-5; 9 nucleotides align to TRBD2. The length of the CDR3 is 18 residues. CDR1 is MGHRA, CDR2 YSYEKL, per germline. Trimming cost V 0 bases and J 5 bases; bases outside gene matches: 13. CDR3 sequence (DNA): TGCGCCAGCAGCCAAGATCCCCGCGCGGGAGGGCCCCACGAGACCCAGTACTTC. Residues: CASSQDPRAGGPHETQYF.

This chain joins TRBV12-3 or TRBV12-4 and TRBJ2-1; 12 bases are a match to TRBD2. The J segment lost 8 bases and the V segment lost 2 bases, leaving 4 bases of the junction unmatched. The CDR3 covers 15 residues. The chain's CDR3 is CASSLRLAGDDEQFF. The CDR3 nucleotides are TGTGCCAGCAGTTTACGACTAGCGGGAGATGATGAGCAGTTCTTC.

This chain connects TRBV5-4 to TRBJ2-2; D assignment may be TRBD1 or TRBD2 (5 bases each). The germline V and J ends were trimmed by 3 bases and 7 bases, with 22 bases remaining between them. The CDR3 loop spans 17 amino acids. Germline V gives CDR1 SGHNT, CDR2 YYREEE (reference sequence). CDR3 nucleotide sequence: TGTGCCAGCAGCTCGGCCGCCGGGACCTGGACCATCGGGGAGCTGTTTTTT. This codes for CASSSAAGTWTIGELFF.

This clonotype was counted a single time. The chain couples TRBV3-1 to TRBJ1-2, with D tentatively TRBD1 (6 bases). Germline CDR1 LGHDT, CDR2 YNNKEL (reference sequence). The length of the CDR3 is 15 residues. V lost 2 bases and J lost 5, with 15 bases in between. In nucleotides, the CDR3 is TGTGCCAGCAGCCAAACCCGGCCAGGGGATTATGGCTACACCTTC. Amino acids: CASSQTRPGDYGYTF.

V usage is TRBV12-3 or TRBV12-4 and J usage is TRBJ2-5, with 8 positions matching TRBD2. The CDR3 contains 15 residues. V lost 2 bases to trimming and J lost 5 bases; unmatched junction nucleotides: 7. The CDR3, as DNA: TGTGCCAGCAGTTTATTGGCGGGGGGCACGGAGACCCAGTACTTC. Translating it yields CASSLLAGGTETQYF.

The CDR3 loop is CSARDGGGPADTQYF. In DNA form, the CDR3 reads TGCAGTGCTAGAGATGGCGGGGGTCCGGCAGATACGCAGTATTTT. The rearrangement uses TRBV20-1 and TRBJ2-3; 7 bases align to TRBD2. Per germline, CDR1 DFQATT and CDR2 SNEGSKA (reference sequence). The CDR3 covers 15 residues. With V trimmed by 0 bases and J by 4 bases, 7 bases remained unmatched.

This clonotype was seen once. This chain uses TRBV6-6 with TRBJ2-7; 9 positions agree with TRBD1. V gave up 6 bases and J gave up 6 bases; unmatched junction bases: 6. The CDR3 totals 13 residues. Germline CDR1 MNHNY, CDR2 SVGAGI (reference sequence). CDR3 coding DNA: TGTGCCAGCAGCCCGGACAGGGGACTCGAGCAGTACTTC. Protein product: CASSPDRGLEQYF.

The gene calls are TRBV5-1 and TRBJ2-3, with unresolved D. CDR3 size: 14 residues. Germline V gives CDR1 SGHRS, CDR2 YFSETQ. V lost 0 bases to trimming and J lost 3 bases, with 8 bases between them. The CDR3, as DNA: TGCGCCAGCAGCTTGGGGACCGAGACAGATACGCAGTATTTT. Its translation is CASSLGTETDTQYF.

The chain links TRBV6-5 to TRBJ2-5; 7 bases agree with TRBD2. V lost 2 bases to trimming and J lost 2 bases; unmatched junction nucleotides: 2. CDR1 is MNHEY and CDR2 is SVGAGI in the germline V gene. CDR3 size: 14 residues. The CDR3 DNA reads TGTGCCAGCAGTTACGGGGGACTACAAGAGACCCAGTACTTC. It specifies CASSYGGLQETQYF.

The rearrangement links TRBV12-3 or TRBV12-4 to TRBJ1-2, with TRBD1 as a possible D gene (6 bases). Between the trimmed V and J ends, which lost 6 bases and 8 bases, there was a span of 16 bases. CDR3 length equals 13 residues. CDR3 residues: CASSRSGGGGYTF. The CDR3 coding sequence is TGTGCCAGCAGCCGATCCGGGGGCGGGGGCTACACCTTC.

The V and J genes are TRBV23-1 and TRBJ1-1, with 7 bases that match TRBD1. TRBV23-1 is annotated as an ORF whose role is uncertain. This CDR3 is 13 amino acids long. The J segment lost 7 bases and the V segment lost 7 bases, leaving 9 bases of the junction unmatched. Written as DNA, the CDR3 is TGCGCCAGCATAACAGGGGAAGGTTTTGAAGCTTTCTTT. Translating it yields CASITGEGFEAFF.

The J gene is TRBJ2-5, the V gene TRBV6-2 or TRBV6-3; TRBD1 aligns across 7 bases. CDR3 length: 15 residues. Trimming at V came to 2 bases and at J to 1 base, leaving 4 bases not matched to a gene. Germline V gene data show CDR1 as MNHEY and CDR2 as SVGEGT. The CDR3: CASSYPGQSQETQYF. The CDR3 DNA follows: TGTGCCAGCAGTTACCCGGGACAGTCCCAAGAGACCCAGTACTTC.

The J gene is TRBJ2-7, the V gene TRBV12-3 or TRBV12-4; 13 bases align to TRBD2. V lost 6 bases to trimming and J lost 4 bases; unmatched junction nucleotides: 9. This CDR3 region has 16 residues. CDR3 sequence (DNA): TGTGCCAGCAGGAAAGGTGGGACTAGCGGGATGTACGAGCAGTACTTC. Its translation: CASRKGGTSGMYEQYF.

The chain recombines TRBV6-5 with TRBJ2-7, with D tentatively TRBD2 (6 bases). CDR1 is MNHEY, CDR2 SVGAGI, per germline. Trimming removed 6 bases at V and 4 bases at J, with 19 bases between. This CDR3 is built from 15 residues. DNA of the CDR3: TGTGCCAGCAGGTTCGGGGGACGGATGGGGTACGAGCAGTACTTC. This translates into CASRFGGRMGYEQYF.

In its sample, this clonotype was seen once. The J gene is TRBJ2-5, the V gene TRBV2; no firm D call. CDR1 SNHLY and CDR2 FYNNEI come from the germline V gene. The CDR3 contains 10 residues. The V end lost 4 bases, the J end lost 10 bases, and 7 bases lay between the germline ends. The CDR3 coding sequence is TGTGCCAGCAGTGTGGGGAACCAGTACTTC. Protein product: CASSVGNQYF. Using reference TRBV2 and TRBJ2-5 for the parts outside the CDR3, the full variable domain is EPEVTQTPSHQVTQMGQEVILRCVPISNHLYFYWYRQILGQKVEFLVSFYNNEISEKSEIFDDQFSVERPDGSNFTLKIRSTKLEDSAMYFCASSVGNQYFGPGTRLLVL.